This T cell receptor (beta chain) was sequenced during a study of CD8 T cells in ankylosing spondylitis. Whole-study findings and limits: Disease-linked clones had a CD8+ phenotype and relatively low frequency in peripheral blood. It appeared that ankylosing spondylitis blood was characterized by a TCR beta motif of about 8 highly homologous variants. Reactive arthritis synovial fluid and blood were previously reported to contain some motif variants.

The sample holds many counts of this clonotype. Its antigen remains unknown. TCRdb analysed the 5' RACE reads with MiXCR anew, one entry per CDR3 protein. The table shows about 92,000 distinct CDR3 sequences, with about 9% occurring only once. This CDR3 is built from 17 residues. Trimming removed 3 bases from V and 4 bases from J, with 20 bases in between. In germline, CDR1 is MDHEN, CDR2 SYDVKM. This TCR was sampled from a male donor with ankylosing spondylitis or in good health (not recorded which). Sequenced material: blood, either unsorted or a sorted T cell fraction (not recorded which). The chain joins TRBV28 to TRBJ2-3; D gene ambiguous. CDR3 DNA sequence: TGTGCCAGCAGTTTTGATCAGGAGTTAAGGAGCCCAGATACGCAGTATTTT. Amino acids: CASSFDQELRSPDTQYF.